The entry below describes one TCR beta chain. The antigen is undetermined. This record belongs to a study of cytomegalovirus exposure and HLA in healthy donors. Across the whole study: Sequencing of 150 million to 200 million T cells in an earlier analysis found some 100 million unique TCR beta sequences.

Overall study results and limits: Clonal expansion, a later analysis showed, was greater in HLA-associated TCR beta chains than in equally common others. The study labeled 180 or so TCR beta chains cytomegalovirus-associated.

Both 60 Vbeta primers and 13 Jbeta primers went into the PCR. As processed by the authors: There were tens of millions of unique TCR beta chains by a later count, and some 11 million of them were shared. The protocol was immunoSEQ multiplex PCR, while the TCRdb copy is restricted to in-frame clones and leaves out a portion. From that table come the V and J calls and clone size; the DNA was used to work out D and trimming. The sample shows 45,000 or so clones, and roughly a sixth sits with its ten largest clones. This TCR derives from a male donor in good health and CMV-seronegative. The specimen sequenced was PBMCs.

The CDR3 nucleotides are TGTGCCAGCAGTGACGGGTTAGCCGGCACAGATACGCAGTATTTT. This encodes CASSDGLAGTDTQYF. This chain joins TRBV6-4 and TRBJ2-3; the D is unclear. This CDR3 has 15 residues. Per germline, CDR1 MRHNA and CDR2 SNTAGT. Trimming took 2 bases from V and 1 from J, leaving 10 bases between them.